This TCR beta chain was documented in a study of pediatric ulcerative colitis. Germline CDR1 and CDR2: GTSNPN and SVGIG (reference sequence). The V end lost 0 bases, the J end lost 12 bases, and 10 bases lay between the germline ends. This CDR3 spans 11 amino acids. Up to 500,000 reads were sequenced per sample. Measured with immunoSEQ multiplex PCR; TCRdb has only the in-frame clones, and not every one. The sample has more than 12,000 clones; about 90% are singletons. V gene TRBV30 combines with J gene TRBJ2-3; D unresolved. The sequenced sample was blood. This clonotype was sampled from a boy aged 5-17 years with moderate ulcerative colitis. CDR3 nucleotides: TGTGCCTGGAGTGTTTCCCCAGCCCAGTATTTT. This translates into CAWSVSPAQYF.